The 11 T cell receptor beta chains below were found in one sample sequenced in a study of human T cells and chemical hapten exposure. TCRdb fed the RACE reads into MiXCR, producing one record per CDR3 protein. The sample contains around 250,000 distinct CDR3 sequences, about 9% of which appear only once. Stated time point: pre-sensitization, week 0. The treatment was: therapeutic diphenylcyclopropenone sensitization with weekly scalp DPC. The sample here was whole blood, taken in connection with sensitization to the hapten diphenylcyclopropenone (DPC). The receptors were gathered from a woman in her thirties or forties with alopecia areata. Some clones in this sample may be carry-over from other donors' samples.

This clonotype was seen a few times. The chain uses TRBV28 and TRBJ2-7, with 9 nucleotides matching TRBD1. This CDR3 has 15 amino acids. V gave up 6 bases and J gave up 3 bases; unmatched junction bases: 9. Per germline, CDR1 MDHEN and CDR2 SYDVKM. The CDR3 DNA sequence: TGTGCCAGCAGAGGTACTCCGGGACAGGGCTACGAGCAGTACTTC. Its protein product is CASRGTPGQGYEQYF.

This clonotype occurred a few times. The chain recombines TRBV12-3 or TRBV12-4 with TRBJ2-3; D gene unclear. Deletions cut 2 bases from V and 8 bases from J, with 14 bases between. The CDR3 consists of 14 residues. CDR3 DNA: TGTGCCAGCAGTTTAACCCGCGGATTGGGTACGCAGTATTTT. It yields the protein CASSLTRGLGTQYF.

This clonotype has a handful of counts. The J gene is TRBJ1-5, the V gene TRBV6-2 or TRBV6-3; D is unclear. In germline, CDR1 is MNHEY, CDR2 SVGEGT. V was shortened by 4 bases and J by 2 bases, with 6 bases between the two germline ends. The CDR3 is made up of 13 amino acids. As DNA, the CDR3 is TGTGCCAGCAGTTGGGAAGGCAATCAGCCCCAGCATTTT. Protein product: CASSWEGNQPQHF.

This clonotype was counted at least ten times. The V gene is TRBV6-2 or TRBV6-3, the J gene TRBJ2-5; 8 bases map to TRBD1. V shed 6 bases, J shed 0 bases, and the junction held 3 bases outside the gene matches. The V gene's germline CDR1 is MNHEY and CDR2 SVGEGT. CDR3 length equals 14 residues. Written as DNA, the CDR3 is TGTGCCAGCAGCCGGACAGGGAACCAAGAGACCCAGTACTTC. Translation: CASSRTGNQETQYF.

The rearrangement uses TRBV4-2 and TRBJ2-1, with 8 bases that match TRBD1. The germline CDR1 and CDR2 sequences are LGHNA and YNFKEQ. V shed 3 bases and J 3 bases; nucleotides not matched to a gene: 4. The CDR3 is 15 amino acids. The chain's CDR3 is CASSQRTGGYNEQFF. CDR3 bases: TGTGCCAGCAGCCAGAGAACAGGGGGCTACAATGAGCAGTTCTTC.

This sequence joins TRBV12-3 or TRBV12-4 and TRBJ2-5; the match to TRBD1 covers 8 bases. V shed 1 base, J shed 5 bases, and the junction held 15 bases outside the gene matches. The CDR3 sequence is 18 residues long. The CDR3 here is CASSLGMVGQGRRETQYF. The CDR3 DNA reads as TGTGCCAGCAGTTTAGGGATGGTAGGACAGGGACGACGCGAGACCCAGTACTTC.

The V call is TRBV5-1, the J call TRBJ2-1; 11 bases match TRBD2. CDR1 is SGHRS and CDR2 is YFSETQ in the germline V gene. J was trimmed by 6 bases and V by 0 bases; bases with no gene match: 2. This CDR3 has 15 amino acids. The CDR3 spells CASSLELAGANEQFF. The CDR3 coding sequence is TGCGCCAGCAGCTTGGAACTAGCGGGAGCCAATGAGCAGTTCTTC.

This clonotype has more than one count but fewer than ten. This CDR3 reads CASSFSGRPRPPPQYF. CDR3 DNA: TGTGCCAGCAGCTTTAGCGGGAGGCCACGTCCCCCCCCGCAGTATTTT. This chain uses TRBV7-8 with TRBJ2-3; 10 nucleotides agree with TRBD2. V lost 3 bases and J lost 10; bases outside the gene matches: 13. Germline assignment: CDR1 SGHVS and CDR2 FQNEAQ. This CDR3 has 16 amino acids.

This clonotype appeared many times. The rearrangement joins TRBV7-2 to TRBJ1-4; D unresolved. The CDR3 is made up of 15 amino acids. Germline CDR1 and CDR2: SGHTA and FQGNSA. The V end lost 5 bases, the J end lost 8 bases, and 18 bases lay between the germline ends. CDR3 residues: CASSLHAGSQEKLFF. Written as DNA, the CDR3 is TGTGCCAGCAGCCTCCACGCGGGGTCCCAGGAAAAACTGTTTTTT.

The chain is built from TRBV4-1 and TRBJ2-1; possible D gene TRBD2, 6 bases. The CDR3 runs 15 residues. CDR1 and CDR2 (germline): MGHRA, YSYEKL. V was clipped by 4 bases and J by 7 bases, with 17 bases between them. The DNA of the CDR3 is TGCGCCAGCAGCCTCGCGGGGAGCGGAGGTAATGAGCAGTTCTTC. Amino acids: CASSLAGSGGNEQFF.

This clonotype appeared many times. The CDR3 DNA reads TGCGCCAGCAGCCCGACCACAGGGTACGAGCAGTACTTC. Encoded protein: CASSPTTGYEQYF. The chain joins TRBV4-3 to TRBJ2-7, with a possible D match to TRBD1 (6 bases). The CDR3 runs 13 residues. Trimming stripped 4 bases from V and 4 bases from J, with 11 bases between. Germline CDR1 is LGHNA and CDR2 is YSLEER.